This entry describes one T cell receptor beta chain. In the original analysis: Estimation of nucleated cell counts relied on the amplification of reference gene primers. Using immunoSEQ multiplex PCR, the repertoire was profiled, and TCRdb retains in-frame clones only, with some absent. Clone size and V and J calls were adopted from that table, with D and trimming inferred from the DNA. The sample lists around 130,000 clones; roughly four fifths were seen once. This record comes from a study of blood T cell repertoires in COVID-19. The source is a woman aged 60 to 75 with acute or convalescent COVID-19. Input material: peripheral blood.

The CDR3 DNA follows: TGTGCCAGTGGAGCCACAGGGGGGGTGAATGAAAAACTGTTTTTT. It encodes CASGATGGVNEKLFF. The chain is built from TRBV19 and TRBJ1-4; 8 nucleotides align to TRBD1. This CDR3 is 15 amino acids long. The germline V gene encodes CDR1 LNHDA and CDR2 SQIVND (reference sequence). V shed 8 bases, J shed 5 bases, and the junction held 10 bases outside the gene matches.